The 17 T cell receptor beta chains in this list originate from one sample, sequenced in a study of immune cell composition in non-small cell lung cancer. The method was immunoSEQ multiplex PCR; TCRdb's version includes in-frame clones alone and lacks a portion of them. The sample includes roughly 15,000 clones, 69% seen only once; the top ten take about 7.5%. Material: lung tumor tissue. The receptor source for this set is a human donor with non-small cell lung cancer.

The count of this clone is one. The rearrangement uses TRBV4-2 and TRBJ2-3, with 7 bases identical to TRBD1. This CDR3 comprises 17 residues. Trimming cost V 0 bases and J 2 bases; bases outside gene matches: 8. Germline CDR1 LGHNA, CDR2 YNFKEQ. In DNA form, the CDR3 reads TGTGCCAGCAGCCAAGAGGGCCCGGGACAGCCCACAGATACGCAGTATTTT. The encoded protein is CASSQEGPGQPTDTQYF.

In DNA form, the CDR3 reads TGTGCCAGCAGTGACCGACAGGGTTTAAACACCATATATTTT. The encoded protein is CASSDRQGLNTIYF. The V and J genes are TRBV25-1 and TRBJ1-3, with TRBD1 identical over 7 bases. This CDR3 contains 14 residues. Germline lookup yields CDR1 MGHDK and CDR2 SYGVNS. With 3 bases clipped from V and 6 bases from J, the junction kept 5 bases outside the gene matches.

This clone appeared a single time. The rearrangement joins TRBV19 to TRBJ1-4; D ambiguous. Germline V gene sequence: CDR1 LNHDA, CDR2 SQIVND (reference sequence). The CDR3 has 15 residues. V shed 9 bases and J shed 0 bases, with 14 bases lying between them. Here the CDR3 reads CASRYQVATNEKLFF. In DNA form, the CDR3 reads TGTGCCAGCAGATATCAGGTTGCAACTAATGAAAAACTGTTTTTT.

The genes are TRBV2 and TRBJ2-5, with D perhaps matching TRBD2 (5 bases). V was shortened by 7 bases and J by 5 bases, with 14 bases between the two germline ends. This CDR3 is 13 amino acids long. Germline lookup yields CDR1 SNHLY and CDR2 FYNNEI. The CDR3 bases are TGTGCCAGCATAGGAGGTGGCCGGGAGACCCAGTACTTC. Its translation is CASIGGGRETQYF.

The gene calls are TRBV7-3 and TRBJ1-6; D remains ambiguous. Per germline, CDR1 SGHTA and CDR2 FQGTGA. CDR3 size: 14 residues. Trimming took off 0 bases at V and 7 bases at J, with 7 bases between the two ends. CDR3 sequence reads: CASSLTERNSPLHF. CDR3 DNA: TGTGCCAGCAGCTTAACGGAGCGGAATTCACCCCTCCACTTT.

The chain has TRBV7-2 and TRBJ2-7; 8 bases are shared with TRBD2. From germline, CDR1 is SGHTA and CDR2 FQGNSA. V shed 3 bases and J 0 bases; nucleotides not matched to a gene: 10. The CDR3 contains 17 residues. The CDR3 spells CASSFGLAGYPSYEQYF. DNA of the CDR3: TGTGCCAGCAGCTTTGGATTAGCGGGGTACCCCTCCTACGAGCAGTACTTC. Full variable domain (remainder filled in from reference TRBV7-2 and TRBJ2-7): GAGVSQSPSNKVTEKGKDVELRCDPISGHTALYWYRQSLGQGLEFLIYFQGNSAPDKSGLPSDRFSAERTGGSVSTLTIQRTQQEDSAVYLCASSFGLAGYPSYEQYFGPGTRLTVT.

J is TRBJ2-2 and V is TRBV6-5; D is possibly TRBD1 (5 bases). The CDR3 covers 13 residues. V was cut by 5 bases and J by 5 bases, with 9 bases left in between. Germline-derived CDR1 and CDR2 are MNHEY and SVGAGI. CDR3 protein: CASSVAGTGELFF. CDR3 nucleotides: TGTGCCAGCAGTGTCGCAGGGACCGGGGAGCTGTTTTTT.

This chain connects TRBV19 to TRBJ2-1; 7 nucleotides match TRBD1. CDR3 length: 15 residues. V gave up 6 bases and J gave up 3 bases; unmatched junction bases: 8. Germline CDR1 is LNHDA and CDR2 is SQIVND (reference sequence). CDR3 DNA: TGTGCCAGTAGGAACCACCGGGACAGCTACAATGAGCAGTTCTTC. Encoded protein: CASRNHRDSYNEQFF.

The chain employs TRBV12-5 and TRBJ2-5; 12 bases agree with TRBD2. Germline CDR1 reads LGHNT; CDR2 reads FRNRAP. The V gene end was trimmed by 8 bases and the J gene end by 9 bases; junction bases not matched to a gene: 7. The CDR3 is made up of 13 amino acids. The CDR3, as DNA: TGTGCTAGTTGTCTAGCGGGGGGGAACCCCCAGTACTTC. Protein: CASCLAGGNPQYF.

The V call is TRBV28, the J call TRBJ2-5; 8 nucleotides agree with TRBD2. The V gene's germline CDR1 is MDHEN and CDR2 SYDVKM. This CDR3 is built from 19 residues. J lost 1 base, V lost 5 bases, and 18 bases had no gene match. Written as DNA, the CDR3 is TGTGCCAGCAGTCACGGGGGGGCCTATATCAGGGGCACCCAAGAGACCCAGTACTTC. Protein sequence: CASSHGGAYIRGTQETQYF.

V is TRBV6-5 and J is TRBJ2-5, with a tentative D call TRBD2 (6 bases). The CDR3 is 13 amino acids. V lost 2 bases to trimming and J lost 4 bases, with 8 bases between them. Germline V gene data show CDR1 as MNHEY and CDR2 as SVGAGI. CDR3: CASSYRGGETQYF. Here the CDR3 DNA reads TGTGCCAGCAGTTACAGGGGAGGAGAGACCCAGTACTTC.

This CDR3 is CAISESAGGPNEYF. CDR3 nucleotides: TGTGCCATCAGTGAATCAGCGGGGGGCCCTAACGAGTATTTT. The genes are TRBV10-3 and TRBJ2-3, with TRBD2 matching over 9 bases. Unmatched junction bases numbered 11, after V lost 3 bases and J lost 13 bases. This CDR3 region has 14 residues. Germline V gene sequence: CDR1 ENHRY, CDR2 SYGVKD.

This clone was counted a single time. The chain employs TRBV9 and TRBJ2-7, with D perhaps TRBD2 (6 bases). The V gene lost 4 bases and the J gene lost 0 bases, with 17 bases spanning the gap. Germline V CDR1 and CDR2: SGDLS, YYNGEE. This CDR3 region has 16 residues. The CDR3 region is CASSPRDSRFSYEQYF. The CDR3 region has the DNA TGTGCCAGCAGCCCGCGGGACTCTCGATTCTCCTACGAGCAGTACTTC.

The rearrangement links TRBV6-4 to TRBJ1-6, with a tentative D call TRBD1 (5 bases). V gave up 6 bases and J gave up 7 bases, with 10 bases separating them. Germline lookup yields CDR1 MRHNA and CDR2 SNTAGT. CDR3 length: 13 residues. The chain's CDR3 is CASSRQLNSPLHF. CDR3 in DNA: TGTGCCAGCAGCCGACAGTTAAATTCACCCCTCCACTTT.

This clone was detected a few times. The chain combines TRBV2 with TRBJ1-2; 11 bases map to TRBD1. The germline gives CDR1 SNHLY, CDR2 FYNNEI. The V and J ends lost 6 bases and 7 bases, in that order; junction bases with no gene match: 4. The CDR3 runs to 13 residues. This CDR3 reads CASSSDRGLGYTF. CDR3 sequence (DNA): TGTGCCAGCAGCTCGGACAGGGGGCTTGGCTACACCTTC.

In this sample, this clone turned up a few times. The genes are TRBV6-4 and TRBJ1-2; D call uncertain. CDR1 is MRHNA, CDR2 SNTAGT, per germline. The CDR3 consists of 13 residues. V gave up 5 bases and J gave up 1 base, with 8 bases separating them. The CDR3 DNA sequence: TGTGCCAGCAGTCGAGAGATTAACTATGGCTACACCTTC. The encoded protein is CASSREINYGYTF.

The V gene is TRBV4-3, the J gene TRBJ2-7, with 10 bases that match TRBD2. The CDR3 contains 18 residues. Germline V CDR1 and CDR2: LGHNA, YSLEER. J gave up 2 bases and V 4 bases, and 14 bases lay outside the gene matches. The CDR3 nucleotides read TGCGCCAGCAGCCTATACACCCCGGCTAGCGGGGGTACCTACGAGCAGTACTTC. Its protein is CASSLYTPASGGTYEQYF.